Sequencing of this T cell receptor beta chain was carried out in a study of CD8 T cells in Susac syndrome. The TEMRA cells underwent FACS enrichment, while the CD8+ and CD4+ T cells underwent negative isolation. RNA amounts of about 0.5 to 1 ug underwent reverse transcription with random hexamers. TCRdb independently ran MiXCR on the immunoSEQ multiplex PCR reads; one entry per CDR3 protein. The data show roughly 150,000 distinct CDR3 sequences, about 95% seen once. The V end was cut by 6 bases, the J end by 1 base, with 9 bases between. CDR3 length equals 13 residues. The origin of this receptor is a human donor with Susac syndrome. J is TRBJ2-5 and V is TRBV12-3 or TRBV12-4; D unclear. Input material: CD4+ T cells from PBMCs. The CDR3 coding sequence is TGTGCCAGCAGGAGAAGGGTCCAAGAGACCCAGTACTTC. Translation gives CASRRRVQETQYF.